Here is one TCR beta chain with its context. Its antigen remains unidentified. The data belong to a study of blood T cells in healthy people across ages. PCR was performed a second time for about 6 to 11 cycles using a sample-barcoded 5' primer and a J-beta primer mix. TCRdb passed the 5' RACE reads through MiXCR, listing each CDR3 protein once. The table includes over 1,500,000 distinct CDR3 sequences, roughly 52% detected once. The CDR3 spans 14 residues. CDR1 SQVTM and CDR2 ANQGSEA come from the germline V gene. Study observations and caveats: Donor CMV status, an unknown factor, possibly confounded changes in expanded clonotypes. Naive CD4+ cell counts and diversity both ran higher in long-lived than in aged donors.

The sample taken for sequencing was blood. The clonotype originates from a woman in her forties in good health. The chain couples TRBV29-1 to TRBJ2-1; maybe TRBD1 (5 bases). The J call is uncertain, as TRBJ2-7 better fits the DNA end. CDR3 region: CSVEDRASYNEQYF. The CDR3 bases are TGCAGCGTTGAAGACAGGGCTTCGTACAATGAGCAGTACTTC.